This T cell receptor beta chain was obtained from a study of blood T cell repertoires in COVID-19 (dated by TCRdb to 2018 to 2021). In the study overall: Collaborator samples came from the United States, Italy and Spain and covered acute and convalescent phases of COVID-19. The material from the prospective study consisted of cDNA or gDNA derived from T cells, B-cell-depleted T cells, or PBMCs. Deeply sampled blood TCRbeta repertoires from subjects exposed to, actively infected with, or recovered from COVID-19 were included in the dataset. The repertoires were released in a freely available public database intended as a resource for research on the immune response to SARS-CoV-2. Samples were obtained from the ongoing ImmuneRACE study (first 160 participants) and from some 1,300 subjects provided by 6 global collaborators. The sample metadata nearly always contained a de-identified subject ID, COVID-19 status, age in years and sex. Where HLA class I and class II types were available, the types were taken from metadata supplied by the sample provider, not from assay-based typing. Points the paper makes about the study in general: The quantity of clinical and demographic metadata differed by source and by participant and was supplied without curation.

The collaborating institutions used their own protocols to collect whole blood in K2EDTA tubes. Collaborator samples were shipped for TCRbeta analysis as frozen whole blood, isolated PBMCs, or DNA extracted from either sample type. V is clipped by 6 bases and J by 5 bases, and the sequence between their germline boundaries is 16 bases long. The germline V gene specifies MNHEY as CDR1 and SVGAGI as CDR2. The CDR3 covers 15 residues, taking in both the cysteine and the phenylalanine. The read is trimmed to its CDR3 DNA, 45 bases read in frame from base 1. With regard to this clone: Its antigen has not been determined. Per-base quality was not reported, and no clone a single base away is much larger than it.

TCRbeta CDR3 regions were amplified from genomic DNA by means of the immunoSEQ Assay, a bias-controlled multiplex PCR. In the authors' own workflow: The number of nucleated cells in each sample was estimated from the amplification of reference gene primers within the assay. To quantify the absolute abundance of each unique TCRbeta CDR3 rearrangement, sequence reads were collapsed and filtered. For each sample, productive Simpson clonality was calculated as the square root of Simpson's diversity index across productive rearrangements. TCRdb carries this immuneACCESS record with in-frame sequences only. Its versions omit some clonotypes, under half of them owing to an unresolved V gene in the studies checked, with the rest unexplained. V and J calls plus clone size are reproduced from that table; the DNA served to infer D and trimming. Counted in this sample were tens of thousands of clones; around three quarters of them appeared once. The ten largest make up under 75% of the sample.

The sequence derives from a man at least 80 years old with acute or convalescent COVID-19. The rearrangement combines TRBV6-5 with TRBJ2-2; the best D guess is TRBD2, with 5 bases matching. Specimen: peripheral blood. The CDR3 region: CASRPGGGGTGELFF. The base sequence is TGTGCCAGCAGACCGGGCGGAGGCGGGACCGGGGAGCTGTTTTTT.